This TCR beta chain is drawn from a study of cytomegalovirus exposure and HLA in healthy donors. Nominally healthy donors were sampled, though unrecorded immune exposures were likely. V shed 7 bases and J shed 6 bases, with 15 bases lying between them. Germline CDR1 reads SNHLY; CDR2 reads FYNNEI. CDR3 length equals 13 residues. Remarks on this clone: Its antigen is not identified.

Findings and limits, study-wide: A few V segments could not be told apart, such as TRBV6-2 and TRBV6-3, and were left out. Previously analyzed data showed that most TCR beta V segments were productive at a frequency of about 90% or about 30%.

PCR involved 60 Vbeta and 13 Jbeta primers. The method was immunoSEQ multiplex PCR; TCRdb's version includes in-frame clones alone and lacks a portion of them. The sample shows approximately 160,000 clones, about 77% of them seen only once. Sequenced material: PBMCs. The sequence derives from a male donor in good health and CMV-seropositive. J is TRBJ1-1 and V is TRBV2, with TRBD1 as a possible D gene (6 bases). Here the CDR3 reads CASKERGSAEAFF. In nucleotides, the CDR3 is TGTGCCAGCAAGGAGAGGGGGAGCGCTGAAGCTTTCTTT.